This T cell receptor (beta chain) stems from a study of beta chain features in type 1 diabetes. The overall study: Patients were similar to healthy donors in age and gender (as well as in cell yields). Study-level results: Among type 1 diabetes patients, VDJ junctions had fewer insertions and more deletions.

The isolated RNA, all of it, was reverse transcribed, so expressed TCRB transcripts were what got sequenced. Here immunoSEQ multiplex PCR was the method, and the copy in TCRdb shows in-frame clones only, minus some. This table has more than 130,000 clones, 6.9% appearing once. This clone was counted between two and nine times. Antigen unknown. V lost 5 bases, J lost 1 base, and 8 bases stayed unmatched. This CDR3 has 15 amino acids. CDR1 SGHRS and CDR2 YFSETQ come from the germline V gene. Central memory, naive, regulatory and stem cell-like memory CD4+ cells were sorted by CD45RO/CCR7/CD25/CD127/CD95/CD27.

Sequencing was carried out using central memory CD4+ T cells from blood. The origin of this receptor is a young woman in good health. J is TRBJ1-1 and V is TRBV5-1, with TRBD1 matching over 7 bases. CDR3 residues: CASRSGQVGNTEAFF. DNA of the CDR3: TGCGCCAGCAGATCAGGACAGGTTGGGAACACTGAAGCTTTCTTT.